This record covers a single T cell receptor beta chain. Its antigen is unidentified. This specimen belongs to a study of T cell clonotyping in hematopoietic cell transplantation. Looking at the study overall: Recipients' pretransplant samples followed cytoreduction.

The CDR3 is 15 amino acids. CDR1 and CDR2 from the germline V gene are LGHNA and YNFKEQ. Between the trimmed V and J ends, which lost 0 bases and 2 bases, there was a span of 10 bases. Time point: recipient sample about 28 days before transplant, after cytoreduction. Samples: about 28 days before transplant, then days 30, 100 and 180 after. Clones were read by immunoSEQ multiplex PCR, and TCRdb kept only the in-frame ones, dropping some. The sample gives 25,000 to 35,000 clones, around 93% of which show up once; more than 2% is in the top ten. Study results and caveats: After transplant, recipient diversity fell while pathologically expanded clonotypes grew through day 180. Broader posttransplant TCR repertoire diversity was predicted by graft donor and pretransplant recipient Inverse Simpson Index values.

The sequence derives from a man aged 50-60 years with acute myeloid leukemia. Some clones in this sample may be carry-over from other donors' samples. The sequencing here drew on peripheral blood mononuclear cells, taken before stem cell transplant. This rearrangement joins TRBV4-2 to TRBJ1-2, with a weak D call TRBD1 (5 bases). Here the CDR3 reads CASSQDQGINYGYTF. CDR3 in DNA: TGTGCCAGCAGCCAAGATCAGGGAATCAACTATGGCTACACCTTC.